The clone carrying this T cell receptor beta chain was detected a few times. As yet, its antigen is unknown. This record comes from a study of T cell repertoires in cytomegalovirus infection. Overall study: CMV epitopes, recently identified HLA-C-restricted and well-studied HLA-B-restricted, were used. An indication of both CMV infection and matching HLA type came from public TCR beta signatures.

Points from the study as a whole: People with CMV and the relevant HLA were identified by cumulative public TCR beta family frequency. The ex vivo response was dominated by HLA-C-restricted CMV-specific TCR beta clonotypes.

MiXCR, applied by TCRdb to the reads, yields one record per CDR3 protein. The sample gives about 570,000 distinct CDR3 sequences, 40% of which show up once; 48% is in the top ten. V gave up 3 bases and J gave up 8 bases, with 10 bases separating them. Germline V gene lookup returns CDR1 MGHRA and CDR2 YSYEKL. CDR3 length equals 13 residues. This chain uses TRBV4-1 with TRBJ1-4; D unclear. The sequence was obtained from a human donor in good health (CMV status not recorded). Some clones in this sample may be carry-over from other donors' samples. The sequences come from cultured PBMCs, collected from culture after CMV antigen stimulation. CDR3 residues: CASSHQWVEKLFF. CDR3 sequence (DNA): TGCGCCAGCAGCCATCAATGGGTGGAAAAACTGTTTTTT.